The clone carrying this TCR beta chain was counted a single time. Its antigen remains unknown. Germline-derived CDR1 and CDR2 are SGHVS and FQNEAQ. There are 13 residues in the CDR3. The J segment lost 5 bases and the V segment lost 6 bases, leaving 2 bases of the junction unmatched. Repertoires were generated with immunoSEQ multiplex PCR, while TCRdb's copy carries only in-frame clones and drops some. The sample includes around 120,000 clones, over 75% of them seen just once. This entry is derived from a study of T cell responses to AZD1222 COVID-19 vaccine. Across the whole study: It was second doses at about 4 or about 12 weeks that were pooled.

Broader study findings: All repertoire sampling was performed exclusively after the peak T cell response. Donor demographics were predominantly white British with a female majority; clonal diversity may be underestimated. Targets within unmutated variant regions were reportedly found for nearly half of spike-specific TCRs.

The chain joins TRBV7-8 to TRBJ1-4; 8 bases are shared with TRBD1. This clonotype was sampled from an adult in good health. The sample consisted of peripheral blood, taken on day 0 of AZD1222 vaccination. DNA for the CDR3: TGTGCCAGCAGGCGGACAGGGAATGAAAAACTGTTTTTT. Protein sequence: CASRRTGNEKLFF.